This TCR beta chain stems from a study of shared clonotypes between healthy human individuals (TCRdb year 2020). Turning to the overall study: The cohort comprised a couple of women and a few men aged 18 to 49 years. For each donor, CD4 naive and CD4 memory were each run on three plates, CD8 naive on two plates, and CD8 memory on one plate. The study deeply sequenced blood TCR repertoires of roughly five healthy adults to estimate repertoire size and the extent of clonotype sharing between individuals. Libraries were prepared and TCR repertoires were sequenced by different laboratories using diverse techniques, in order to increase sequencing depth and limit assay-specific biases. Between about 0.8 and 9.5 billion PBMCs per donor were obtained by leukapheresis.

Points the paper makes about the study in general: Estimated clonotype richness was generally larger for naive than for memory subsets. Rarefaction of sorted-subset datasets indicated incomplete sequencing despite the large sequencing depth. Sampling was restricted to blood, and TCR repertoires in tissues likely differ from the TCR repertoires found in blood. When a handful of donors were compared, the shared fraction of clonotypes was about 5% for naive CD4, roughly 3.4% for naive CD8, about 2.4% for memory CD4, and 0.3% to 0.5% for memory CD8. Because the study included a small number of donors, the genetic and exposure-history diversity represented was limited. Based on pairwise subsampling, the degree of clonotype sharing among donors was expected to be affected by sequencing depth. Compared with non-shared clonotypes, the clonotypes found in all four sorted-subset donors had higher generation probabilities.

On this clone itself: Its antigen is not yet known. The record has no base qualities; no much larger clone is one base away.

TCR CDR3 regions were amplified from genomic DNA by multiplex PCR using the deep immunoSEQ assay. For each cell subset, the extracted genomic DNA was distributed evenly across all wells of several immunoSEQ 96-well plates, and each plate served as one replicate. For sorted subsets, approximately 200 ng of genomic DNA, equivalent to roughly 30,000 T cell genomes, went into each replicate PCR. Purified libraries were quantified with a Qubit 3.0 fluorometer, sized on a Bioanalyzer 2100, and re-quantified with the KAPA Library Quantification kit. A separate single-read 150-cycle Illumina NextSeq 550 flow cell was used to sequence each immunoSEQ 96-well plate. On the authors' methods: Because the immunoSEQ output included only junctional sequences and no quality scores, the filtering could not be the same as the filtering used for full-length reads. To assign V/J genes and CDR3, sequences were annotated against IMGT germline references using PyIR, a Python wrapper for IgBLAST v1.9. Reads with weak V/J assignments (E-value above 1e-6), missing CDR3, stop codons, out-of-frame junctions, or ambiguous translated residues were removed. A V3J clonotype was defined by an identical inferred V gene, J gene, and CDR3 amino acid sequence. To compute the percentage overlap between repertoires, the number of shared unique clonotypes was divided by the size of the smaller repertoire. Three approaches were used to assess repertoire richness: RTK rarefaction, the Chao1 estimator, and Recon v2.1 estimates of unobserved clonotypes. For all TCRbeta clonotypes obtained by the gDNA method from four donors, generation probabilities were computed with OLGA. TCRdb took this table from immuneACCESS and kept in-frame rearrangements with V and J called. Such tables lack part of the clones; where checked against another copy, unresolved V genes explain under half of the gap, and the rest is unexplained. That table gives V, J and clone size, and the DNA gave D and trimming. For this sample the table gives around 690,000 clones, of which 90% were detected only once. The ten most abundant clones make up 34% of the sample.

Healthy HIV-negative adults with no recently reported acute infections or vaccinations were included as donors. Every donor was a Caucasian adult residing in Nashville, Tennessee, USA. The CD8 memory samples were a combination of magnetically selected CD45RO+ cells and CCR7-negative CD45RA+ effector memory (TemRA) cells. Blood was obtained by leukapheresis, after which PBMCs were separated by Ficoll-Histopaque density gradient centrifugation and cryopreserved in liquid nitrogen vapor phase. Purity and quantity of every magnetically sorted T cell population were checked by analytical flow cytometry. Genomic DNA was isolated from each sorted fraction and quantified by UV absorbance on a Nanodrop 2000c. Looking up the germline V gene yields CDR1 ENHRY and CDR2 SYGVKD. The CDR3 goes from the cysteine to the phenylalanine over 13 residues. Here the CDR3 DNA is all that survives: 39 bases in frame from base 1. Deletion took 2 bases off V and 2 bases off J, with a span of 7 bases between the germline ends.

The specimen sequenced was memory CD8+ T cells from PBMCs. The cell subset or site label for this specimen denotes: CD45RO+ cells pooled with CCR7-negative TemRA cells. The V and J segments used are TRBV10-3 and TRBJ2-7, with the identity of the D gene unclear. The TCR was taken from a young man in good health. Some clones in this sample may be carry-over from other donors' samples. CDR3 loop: CAISEVAPYEQYF. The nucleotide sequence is TGTGCCATCAGTGAGGTGGCCCCCTACGAGCAGTACTTC.